The 17 T cell receptor beta chains listed next were all sequenced from one sample in a study of cytomegalovirus exposure and HLA in healthy donors. Vbeta (60) and Jbeta (13) primers were used in the PCR. Profiling relied on immunoSEQ multiplex PCR, and the TCRdb table lists in-frame clones only, not all of them. The sample records roughly 120,000 clones, roughly 74% being singletons. The sequenced material came from PBMCs. Receptor source: a woman aged 25 to 39 in good health and CMV-seronegative.

V and J are TRBV5-1 and TRBJ2-5; the D gene is possibly TRBD1 (6 bases). The CDR3 is 16 residues long. The germline V gene has CDR1 SGHRS and CDR2 YFSETQ. V gave up 4 bases and J gave up 1 base, with 17 bases separating them. The CDR3 region is CASSPEHTGIQETQYF. The CDR3 DNA is TGCGCCAGCAGCCCGGAACATACAGGGATCCAAGAGACCCAGTACTTC.

V usage is TRBV21-1 and J usage is TRBJ1-4. TRBV21-1 is tagged as a pseudogene. The CDR3 extends over 14 amino acids. CDR3 in DNA: TGTGCCAGCAGCACCGGCGGGAGAGAGGAAAAACTGTTTTTT. Its protein product is CASSTGGREEKLFF.

V is TRBV2 and J is TRBJ1-4, with 7 bases fitting TRBD1. This CDR3 is 14 amino acids long. The ends lost 10 bases at V and 7 bases at J; junction bases unmatched: 12. CDR1 and CDR2 from the germline V gene are SNHLY and FYNNEI. The CDR3 loop is CATHWTQGTEKLFF. The CDR3 DNA follows: TGTGCCACCCATTGGACACAGGGGACTGAAAAACTGTTTTTT.

The V gene is TRBV5-1, the J gene TRBJ1-1, with a possible D match to TRBD1 (5 bases). Germline V CDR1 and CDR2: SGHRS, YFSETQ. There are 13 residues in the CDR3. Trimming stripped 4 bases from V and 4 bases from J, with 11 bases between. CDR3 region: CASSDQGSTEAFF. Here the CDR3 DNA reads TGCGCCAGCAGCGATCAGGGCTCCACTGAAGCTTTCTTT.

As regards this clone: This sample also contains other DNA sequences that code for the same CDR3. The genes are TRBV7-9 and TRBJ1-1; D might be TRBD1 (6 bases). Germline V gene lookup returns CDR1 SEHNR and CDR2 FQNEAQ (reference sequence). The CDR3 runs 13 residues. V lost 6 bases and J 1 base, leaving 9 bases between the germline ends. As DNA, the CDR3 is TGTGCCAGCAGTTTGGGACAGAACACTGAAGCTTTCTTT. Amino acid sequence: CASSLGQNTEAFF. The entire variable domain, with the rest obtained from reference TRBV7-9 and TRBJ1-1, is as follows: DTGVSQNPRHKITKRGQNVTFRCDPISEHNRLYWYRQTLGQGPEFLTYFQNEAQLEKSRLLSDRFSAERPKGSFSTLEIQRTEQGDSAMYLCASSLGQNTEAFFGQGTRLTVV.

The chain combines TRBV27 with TRBJ2-5; 7 bases agree with TRBD1. The CDR3 loop spans 14 amino acids. CDR1 is MNHEY and CDR2 is SMNVEV in the germline V gene (reference sequence). Losses at the gene ends were 5 bases for V and 1 base for J; bases not matched to a gene: 4. In DNA form, the CDR3 reads TGTGCCAGCAGTCCATGGGACAGCCAAGAGACCCAGTACTTC. Its protein product is CASSPWDSQETQYF.

This clone was observed a few times. This rearrangement joins TRBV6-1 to TRBJ1-2, with 8 bases fitting TRBD1. Germline V gene lookup returns CDR1 MNHNS and CDR2 SASEGT. This CDR3 contains 15 residues. V trimming: 1 base; J trimming: 4 bases; junction bases outside the gene matches: 5. CDR3 coding DNA: TGTGCCAGCAGTGAAGGGACAGGGCCCTTCTATGGCTACACCTTC. Encoded protein: CASSEGTGPFYGYTF.

The sample holds a few counts of this clone. This chain connects TRBV11-3 to TRBJ1-1; D is unresolved. Looked up from germline, CDR1 is SGHNT and CDR2 is YENEEA. The CDR3 has 13 residues. The ends were cut back, 4 bases at V and 7 bases at J, with 13 bases in the middle. The CDR3 region has the DNA TGTGCCAGCAGCTCCCCCCGCGCGGGTGAAGCTTTCTTT. Its protein is CASSSPRAGEAFF.

The CDR3 here is CASTDRGFDYGYTF. The CDR3 DNA reads as TGTGCCAGTACTGACAGGGGCTTCGACTATGGCTACACCTTC. J is TRBJ1-2 and V is TRBV19; TRBD1 agrees at 8 bases. The CDR3 loop spans 14 amino acids. Trimming cost V 7 bases and J 3 bases; bases outside gene matches: 7. Germline V CDR1 and CDR2: LNHDA, SQIVND (reference sequence). Combining the CDR3 with reference TRBV19 and TRBJ1-2 gives the whole variable domain DGGITQSPKYLFRKEGQNVTLSCEQNLNHDAMYWYRQDPGQGLRLIYYSQIVNDFQKGDIAEGYSVSREKKESFPLTVTSAQKNPTAFYLCASTDRGFDYGYTFGSGTRLTVV.

The CDR3 DNA reads as TGCAGCGTTGGTTGGGGGGCGCAGGGGGCAGATACGCAGTATTTT. It specifies CSVGWGAQGADTQYF. The J gene is TRBJ2-3, the V gene TRBV29-1; a weak D match, TRBD1 (7 bases). Trimming took off 4 bases at V and 4 bases at J, with 18 bases between the two ends. CDR1 SQVTM and CDR2 ANQGSEA come from the germline V gene. The CDR3 length is 15 residues.

The V and J genes are TRBV19 and TRBJ1-1; a possible D gene is TRBD1 (5 bases). V lost 0 bases to trimming and J lost 3 bases, with 20 bases between them. CDR3 length: 18 residues. Germline assignment: CDR1 LNHDA and CDR2 SQIVND (reference sequence). Here the CDR3 reads CASSIDLGGLLGDTEAFF. The CDR3 coding sequence is TGTGCCAGTAGTATAGACTTGGGGGGACTTTTAGGGGACACTGAAGCTTTCTTT.

The CDR3 sequence is CASSFTAVLKAFF. The CDR3 coding sequence is TGTGCCAGCAGCTTCACGGCAGTACTAAAAGCTTTCTTT. The V gene is TRBV7-9, the J gene TRBJ1-1; D gene uncertain. Germline CDR1 and CDR2: SEHNR and FQNEAQ (reference sequence). Deletions cut 3 bases from V and 9 bases from J, with 14 bases between. The CDR3 length is 13 residues.

V usage is TRBV10-3 and J usage is TRBJ2-3, with TRBD1 matching 9 bases. In germline, CDR1 is ENHRY, CDR2 SYGVKD. The ends lost 3 bases at V and 4 bases at J; junction bases unmatched: 2. The CDR3 sequence is 14 residues long. The DNA of the CDR3 is TGTGCCATCAGTGAACGGACAGGGGCAGATACGCAGTATTTT. It translates to CAISERTGADTQYF.

The CDR3 DNA follows: TGTGCCAGCAGCCATATCGCCTACGAGCAGTACTTC. Translating it yields CASSHIAYEQYF. This chain links TRBV14 with TRBJ2-7; the D is unclear. The V end lost 3 bases, the J end lost 2 bases, and 5 bases lay between the germline ends. The CDR3 is 12 residues long. Germline V CDR1 and CDR2: SGHDN, FVKESK.

V is TRBV6-6 and J is TRBJ1-2; 11 positions agree with TRBD1. Per germline, CDR1 MNHNY and CDR2 SVGAGI (reference sequence). CDR3 length: 16 residues. J was trimmed by 0 bases and V by 5 bases; bases with no gene match: 5. Written as DNA, the CDR3 is TGTGCCAGCAGTAGGGACAGGGGGATCACTAACTATGGCTACACCTTC. Translating gives CASSRDRGITNYGYTF.

This chain joins TRBV11-2 and TRBJ1-1; D is possibly TRBD1 (6 bases). V shed 5 bases and J shed 9 bases, with 16 bases lying between them. Germline loops: CDR1 SGHAT, CDR2 FQNNGV. The CDR3 consists of 13 residues. The CDR3 region is CASSRGQRGKAFF. The CDR3 DNA reads TGTGCCAGCAGCCGCGGACAGCGGGGGAAAGCTTTCTTT.

The chain joins TRBV7-2 to TRBJ2-1, with 8 positions matching TRBD2. The length of the CDR3 is 13 residues. Germline V gives CDR1 SGHTA, CDR2 FQGNSA. The V segment lost 3 bases and the J segment 8 bases; nucleotides outside the gene matches: 3. In DNA, the CDR3 is TGTGCCAGCAGCTTCGGGGGGGACTATGAGCAGTTCTTC. It yields the protein CASSFGGDYEQFF.